This TCR beta chain was retrieved from a study of shared clonotypes between healthy human individuals (dated by TCRdb to 2019 to 2021). About the full investigation: Two women and three men aged 18 to 49 years were included in the cohort. To increase sequencing depth and limit assay-specific biases, different laboratories used diverse techniques to prepare libraries and sequence TCR repertoires. Per donor, leukapheresis produced somewhere between about 0.9 and 9 billion PBMCs. To estimate repertoire size and how much clonotype sharing occurs between individuals, the study deeply sequenced the blood TCR repertoires of five healthy adults. For each donor, CD4 naive and CD4 memory were each run on three plates, CD8 naive on two plates, and CD8 memory on one plate. On the study overall, not on this receptor specifically: Sampling was limited to blood, and TCR repertoires in tissue likely differ from TCR repertoires in blood. Naive subsets generally had larger estimated clonotype richness than memory subsets did. Pairwise subsampling led to the expectation that sequencing depth would affect the degree of clonotype sharing among donors. The genetic and exposure-history diversity represented was limited by the small number of donors. About 5% of naive CD4, approximately 3.7% of naive CD8, approximately 2% of memory CD4, and over 0.35% of memory CD8 clonotypes were shared across several donors. Even with the large sequencing depth, rarefaction of the sorted-subset datasets indicated that sequencing was incomplete. Clonotypes shared by all four sorted-subset donors showed higher generation probabilities than non-shared clonotypes.

Healthy HIV-negative adults with no recently reported acute infections or vaccinations were included as donors. Every donor was a Caucasian adult living in Nashville, Tennessee, USA. Magnetic negative selection was used to enrich CD4+ T cells, after which naive cells were positively selected on CD45RA and the negative fraction became the memory subset. After blood collection by leukapheresis, PBMCs were isolated using Ficoll-Histopaque density gradient centrifugation and then cryopreserved in the vapor phase of liquid nitrogen. Analytical flow cytometry was used to check the purity and quantity of each magnetically sorted T cell population. Each sorted fraction had its genomic DNA isolated and then quantified by UV absorbance on a Nanodrop 2000c. Using the deep immunoSEQ assay, TCR CDR3 regions were amplified from genomic DNA by multiplex PCR. Extracted genomic DNA from each cell subset was spread evenly across all wells of several immunoSEQ 96-well plates, with each plate serving as a replicate. For sorted subsets, around 200 ng genomic DNA, equal to some 30,000 T cell genomes, was loaded into each replicate PCR. Purified libraries were measured with a Qubit 3.0 fluorometer, size-checked on a Bioanalyzer 2100, and measured again with the KAPA Library Quantification kit. Every immunoSEQ 96-well plate was sequenced on a separate single-read 150-cycle Illumina NextSeq 550 flow cell. As for the original processing: Because only junctional sequences without quality scores were contained in the immunoSEQ output, filtering matching that applied to full-length reads could not be performed. Sequences were annotated with PyIR, a Python wrapper for IgBLAST v1.9, and V/J genes and CDR3 were assigned using IMGT germline references. Reads with weak V/J assignments (E-value above 1e-6), missing CDR3, stop codons, out-of-frame junctions, or ambiguous translated residues were removed. V3J clonotypes were defined as sequences sharing the same inferred V gene, J gene, and CDR3 amino acid sequence. Percentage overlap between repertoires was calculated by dividing the number of shared unique clonotypes by the size of the smaller repertoire. Richness of each repertoire was evaluated using RTK rarefaction, the Chao1 estimator, and Recon v2.1 estimates of unobserved clonotypes. OLGA was used to compute generation probabilities for all TCRbeta clonotypes that the gDNA method yielded from four donors. TCRdb limited this immuneACCESS table to in-frame rearrangements with V and J called. A share of clones is missing; checked studies link under half to unresolved V genes, and the rest is unexplained. V and J calls and clone size are as listed in that table; D and trimming were resolved from the DNA. The table for this sample lists more than 550,000 clones; 72% of them were counted only once. Under 2% of the sample comes from the top ten.

Comments on this clone: Its antigen has not been determined. Per-nucleotide qualities are absent, and no much larger clonotype sits a single base away.

The germline V gene sets CDR1 to SNHLY and CDR2 to FYNNEI. The trim is 9 bases for V and 4 bases for J, with a gap of 18 bases between the germline ends. Spanning cysteine to phenylalanine, the CDR3 consists of 14 amino acids. The retained sequence is limited to the CDR3, 42 bases, with the frame set at the first base. The V and J genes are TRBV2 and TRBJ2-5, with a tentative D gene TRBD2 over 6 matching bases. Sequenced input: memory CD4+ T cells sorted from blood. According to the study, the label for this sample's cell subset or site signals: CD45RA-negative fraction. This clonotype was obtained from a woman in her twenties or thirties in good health. The CDR3 corresponds to CASGGVGGAETQYF. The DNA sequence is as follows: TGTGCCAGTGGTGGAGTGGGAGGCGCAGAGACCCAGTACTTC.